What follows is one T cell receptor beta chain and its context. This sample is part of a study of cytomegalovirus exposure and HLA in healthy donors. Looked up from germline, CDR1 is SGHNT and CDR2 is YYREEE (reference sequence). This CDR3 contains 13 residues. V was trimmed by 4 bases and J by 0 bases, leaving 7 bases between them. The repertoire was sequenced with immunoSEQ multiplex PCR; TCRdb's copy has only in-frame clones and lacks some. There are about 98,000 clones in the sample; about 88% occur only once, and over 6% lies in the top ten. What was sequenced was PBMCs. The origin of this receptor is a man aged 18-30 years in good health and CMV-seropositive. The rearrangement links TRBV5-4 to TRBJ1-2; the D gene is possibly TRBD1 (5 bases). The CDR3, as DNA: TGTGCCAGCAGCGCGGGACCTAACTATGGCTACACCTTC. Residues: CASSAGPNYGYTF.